This TCR beta chain is drawn from a study of brain T cells in children with intractable seizures. Using immunoSEQ multiplex PCR, the repertoire was profiled, and TCRdb retains in-frame clones only, with some absent. The profile shows tens of thousands of clones, under 95% of them singletons. Points on this clone: Its antigen is not identified.

Findings and limits, study-wide: Viral specificity was inferred only from CDR3 similarity; HCMV serostatus was unknown.

Between the trimmed V and J ends, which lost 2 bases and 1 base, there was a span of 5 bases. The CDR3 consists of 13 residues. Germline-derived CDR1 and CDR2 are SGHTA and FQGNSA. The sequenced cases were selected for having the highest brain T cell transcript signatures. The receptor comes from a boy younger than two with tuberous sclerosis and intractable seizures. The specimen comprised peripheral blood, sampled at surgery. The chain carries TRBV7-2 and TRBJ1-1; D is uncertain. The CDR3 nucleotides read TGTGCCAGCAGCTTACGGAGGAACACTGAAGCTTTCTTT. As protein: CASSLRRNTEAFF.